The clone carrying this T cell receptor (beta chain) was observed a single time. These data are taken from a study of T cell changes during pregnancy in multiple sclerosis. Deletions cut 4 bases from V and 2 bases from J, with 12 bases between. The CDR3 loop spans 14 amino acids. Germline CDR1 SGDLS, CDR2 YYNGEE. Only in-frame clones appear in the TCRdb table, and some are missing; sequencing was by immunoSEQ multiplex PCR. The sample records tens of thousands of clones, 92% being singletons. The chain recombines TRBV9 with TRBJ2-5; D gene uncertain. The material was peripheral blood, obtained before pregnancy. This TCR was recovered from a female donor with multiple sclerosis, enrolled in a pregnancy study. The CDR3 loop is CASSPPSPQETQYF. Written as DNA, the CDR3 is TGTGCCAGCAGCCCCCCCTCCCCGCAAGAGACCCAGTACTTC.